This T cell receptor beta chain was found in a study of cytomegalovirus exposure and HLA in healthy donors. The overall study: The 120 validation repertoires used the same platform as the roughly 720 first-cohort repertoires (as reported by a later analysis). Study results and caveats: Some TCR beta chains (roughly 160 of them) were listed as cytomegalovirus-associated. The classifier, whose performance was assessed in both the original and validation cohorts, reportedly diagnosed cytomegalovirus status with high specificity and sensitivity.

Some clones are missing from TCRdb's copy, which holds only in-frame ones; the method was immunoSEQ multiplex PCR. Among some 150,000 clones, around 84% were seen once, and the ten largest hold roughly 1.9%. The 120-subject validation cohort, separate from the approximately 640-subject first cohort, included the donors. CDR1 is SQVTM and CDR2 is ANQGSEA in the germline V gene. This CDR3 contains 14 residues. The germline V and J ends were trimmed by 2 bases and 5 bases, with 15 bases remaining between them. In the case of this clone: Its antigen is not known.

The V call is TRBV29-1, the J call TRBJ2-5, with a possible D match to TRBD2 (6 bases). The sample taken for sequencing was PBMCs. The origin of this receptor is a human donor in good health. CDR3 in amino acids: CSVEPSYGTETQYF. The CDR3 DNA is TGCAGCGTTGAACCCTCGTACGGGACTGAGACCCAGTACTTC. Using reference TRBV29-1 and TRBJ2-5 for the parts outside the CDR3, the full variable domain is SAVISQKPSRDICQRGTSLTIQCQVDSQVTMMFWYRQQPGQSLTLIATANQGSEATYESGFVIDKFPISRPNLTFSTLTVSNMSPEDSSIYLCSVEPSYGTETQYFGPGTRLLVL.